This entry lists 8 T cell receptor beta chains sequenced from one sample in a study of shared clonotypes between healthy human individuals. Measured with immunoSEQ multiplex PCR; TCRdb has only the in-frame clones, and not every one. The sample carries some 2,500,000 clones, around 90% recorded once. Material: naive CD4+ T cells from PBMCs. Subset in this sample: CD45RA+ positively selected. These receptors were collected from a man between 18 and 29 years old in good health. Some clones in this sample may be carry-over from other donors' samples.

In DNA form, the CDR3 reads TGTGCCATCAGTGAGTCCACGGGGCAAGGAAACACCATATATTTT. Translation: CAISESTGQGNTIYF. This chain links TRBV10-3 with TRBJ1-3; tentatively, D is TRBD1 (5 bases). CDR3 length: 15 amino acids. V was trimmed by 0 bases and J by 4 bases, leaving 10 bases between them. Germline assignment: CDR1 ENHRY and CDR2 SYGVKD.

The rearrangement joins TRBV4-1 to TRBJ2-3; D not resolved. V was shortened by 4 bases and J by 2 bases, with 7 bases between the two germline ends. Germline V lookup: CDR1 MGHRA, CDR2 YSYEKL. There are 13 residues in the CDR3. The chain's CDR3 is CASSRSNTDTQYF. DNA of the CDR3: TGCGCCAGCAGCCGGTCAAACACAGATACGCAGTATTTT.

In this sample, this clone turned up a few times. The gene calls are TRBV28 and TRBJ1-1; D gene unclear. The germline V gene has CDR1 MDHEN and CDR2 SYDVKM. Trimming removed 9 bases from V and 7 bases from J, with 15 bases in between. The CDR3 loop spans 12 amino acids. The CDR3 DNA follows: TGTGCCAGTGCGGACGCACCCATTGAAGCTTTCTTT. Translated: CASADAPIEAFF.

The chain couples TRBV25-1 to TRBJ2-7, with TRBD1 matching 7 bases. Germline CDR1 MGHDK, CDR2 SYGVNS. V gave up 0 bases and J gave up 5 bases; unmatched junction bases: 7. The length of the CDR3 is 15 residues. The CDR3 region is CASSEYKSGGHEQYF. The CDR3 DNA sequence: TGTGCCAGCAGTGAATATAAGTCAGGGGGTCACGAGCAGTACTTC.

The CDR3 nucleotides read TGTGCCAGCAGCCAAGATTTTTACTACGAGCAGTACTTC. This translates into CASSQDFYYEQYF. The rearrangement joins TRBV14 to TRBJ2-7; D not certain. This CDR3 region has 13 residues. Trimming left V 0 bases short and J 3 bases short, with 6 bases between. From germline, CDR1 is SGHDN and CDR2 FVKESK.

A word on this clone: Additional DNA sequences in this sample encode the identical CDR3. The rearrangement uses TRBV4-3 and TRBJ2-7, with 8 bases fitting TRBD2. V was pared by 0 bases and J by 2 bases, with 3 bases of the junction left unmatched. Germline CDR1 LGHNA, CDR2 YSLEER. This CDR3 comprises 15 residues. The CDR3 reads CASSQELAGTYEQYF. In DNA, the CDR3 is TGCGCCAGCAGCCAAGAATTAGCGGGAACCTACGAGCAGTACTTC.

This clone was counted a single time. The rearrangement links TRBV5-6 to TRBJ2-3, with 12 bases aligning to TRBD2. The germline gives CDR1 SGHDT, CDR2 YYEEEE. The CDR3 sequence is 14 residues long. Trimming took 10 bases from V and 2 from J; bases not matched to a gene: 5. The CDR3 region has the DNA TGTGCCTTTGGACTAGCGGGATACACAGATACGCAGTATTTT. It encodes CAFGLAGYTDTQYF.

J is TRBJ1-3 and V is TRBV7-2; 8 bases are a match to TRBD1. Germline loops: CDR1 SGHTA, CDR2 FQGNSA. CDR3 length: 14 residues. After removal of 6 bases from V and 4 bases from J, the junction contained 5 bases not matched to a gene. CDR3 nucleotide sequence: TGTGCCAGCAGTCCCCGGGACAGGGGAAACACCATATATTTT. Its protein is CASSPRDRGNTIYF.